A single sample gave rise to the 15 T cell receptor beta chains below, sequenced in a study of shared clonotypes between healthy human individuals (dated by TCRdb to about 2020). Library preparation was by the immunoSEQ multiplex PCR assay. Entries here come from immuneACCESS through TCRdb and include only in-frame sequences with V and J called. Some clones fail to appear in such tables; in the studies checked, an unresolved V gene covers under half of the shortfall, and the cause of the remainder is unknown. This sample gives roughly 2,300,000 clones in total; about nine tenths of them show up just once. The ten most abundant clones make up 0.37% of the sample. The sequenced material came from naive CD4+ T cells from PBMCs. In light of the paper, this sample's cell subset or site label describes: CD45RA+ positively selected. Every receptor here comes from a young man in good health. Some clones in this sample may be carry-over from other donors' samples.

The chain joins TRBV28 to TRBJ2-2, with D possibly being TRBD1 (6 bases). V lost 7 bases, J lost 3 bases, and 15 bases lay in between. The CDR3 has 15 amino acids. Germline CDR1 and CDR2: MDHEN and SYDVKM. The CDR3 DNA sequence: TGTGCCAGCACCGACCACGGGACATACACCGGGGAGCTGTTTTTT. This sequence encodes CASTDHGTYTGELFF.

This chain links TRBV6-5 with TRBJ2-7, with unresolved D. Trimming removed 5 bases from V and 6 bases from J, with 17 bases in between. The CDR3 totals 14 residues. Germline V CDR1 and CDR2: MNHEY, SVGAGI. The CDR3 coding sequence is TGTGCCAGCAGTCCGTGGGAACCCACCTCCGAGCAGTACTTC. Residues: CASSPWEPTSEQYF.

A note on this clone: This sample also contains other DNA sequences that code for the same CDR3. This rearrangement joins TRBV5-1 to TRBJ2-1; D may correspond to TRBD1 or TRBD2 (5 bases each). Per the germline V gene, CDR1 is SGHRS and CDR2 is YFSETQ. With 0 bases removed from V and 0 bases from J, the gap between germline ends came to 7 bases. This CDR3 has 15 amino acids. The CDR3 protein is CASSLGGSSYNEQFF. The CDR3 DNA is TGCGCCAGCAGCTTGGGGGGGAGCTCCTACAATGAGCAGTTCTTC.

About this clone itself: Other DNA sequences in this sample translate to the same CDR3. The CDR3 DNA is TGTGCCAGCAGAAAAACGGGCAGGATCTACGAGCAGTACTTC. Translated, it gives CASRKTGRIYEQYF. The rearrangement joins TRBV6-5 to TRBJ2-7, with D unresolved. Trimming removed 6 bases from V and 3 bases from J, with 15 bases in between. The germline CDR1 and CDR2 sequences are MNHEY and SVGAGI. The CDR3 has 14 amino acids.

The CDR3 nucleotides are TGTGCCAGCAGTTTTAGATGGGGGCACCAGTTCTTC. Translated, it gives CASSFRWGHQFF. This rearrangement joins TRBV27 to TRBJ2-1; the D gene is possibly TRBD1 (6 bases). The V end was cut by 3 bases, the J end by 13 bases, with 13 bases between. CDR3 length: 12 residues. Germline V CDR1 and CDR2: MNHEY, SMNVEV (reference sequence).

The CDR3 is CASSLVSGEQFF. As DNA, the CDR3 is TGCGCCAGCAGCTTGGTTAGCGGCGAGCAGTTCTTC. The chain recombines TRBV5-1 with TRBJ2-1; D may be TRBD2 (6 bases). V lost 0 bases, J lost 10 bases, and 8 bases lay in between. The CDR3 is 12 amino acids. The germline V gene encodes CDR1 SGHRS and CDR2 YFSETQ. The full variable domain, with the rest looked up from reference TRBV5-1 and TRBJ2-1, is KAGVTQTPRYLIKTRGQQVTLSCSPISGHRSVSWYQQTPGQGLQFLFEYFSETQRNKGNFPGRFSGRQFSNSRSEMNVSTLELGDSALYLCASSLVSGEQFFGPGTRLTVL.

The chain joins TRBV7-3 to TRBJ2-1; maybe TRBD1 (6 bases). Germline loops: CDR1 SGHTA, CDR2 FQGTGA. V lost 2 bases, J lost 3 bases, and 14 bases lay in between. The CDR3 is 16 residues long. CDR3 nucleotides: TGTGCCAGCAGCTTACTTGCAGGACAGATCTACAATGAGCAGTTCTTC. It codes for CASSLLAGQIYNEQFF.

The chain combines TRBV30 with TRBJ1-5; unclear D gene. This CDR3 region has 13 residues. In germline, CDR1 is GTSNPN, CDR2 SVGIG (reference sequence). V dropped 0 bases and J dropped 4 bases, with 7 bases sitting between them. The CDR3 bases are TGTGCCTGGAGTGTACTAGAGAATCAGCCCCAGCATTTT. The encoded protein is CAWSVLENQPQHF.

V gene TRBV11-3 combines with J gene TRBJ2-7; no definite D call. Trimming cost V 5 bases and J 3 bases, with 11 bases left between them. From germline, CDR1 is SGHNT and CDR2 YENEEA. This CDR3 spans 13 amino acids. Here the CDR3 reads CASSRGPNYEQYF. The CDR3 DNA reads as TGTGCCAGCAGCCGCGGACCGAACTACGAGCAGTACTTC.

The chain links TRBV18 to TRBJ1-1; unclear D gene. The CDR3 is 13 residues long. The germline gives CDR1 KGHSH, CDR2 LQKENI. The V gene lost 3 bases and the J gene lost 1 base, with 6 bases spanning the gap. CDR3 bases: TGTGCCAGCTCACCCGCCGAGAACACTGAAGCTTTCTTT. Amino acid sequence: CASSPAENTEAFF.

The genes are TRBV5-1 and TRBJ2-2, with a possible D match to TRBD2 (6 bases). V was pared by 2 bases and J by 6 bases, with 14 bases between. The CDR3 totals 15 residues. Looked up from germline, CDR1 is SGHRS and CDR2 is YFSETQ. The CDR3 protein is CASSLRTIMSGELFF. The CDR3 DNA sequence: TGCGCCAGCAGCTTAAGGACTATCATGTCCGGGGAGCTGTTTTTT. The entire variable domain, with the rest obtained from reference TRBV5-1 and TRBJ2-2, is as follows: KAGVTQTPRYLIKTRGQQVTLSCSPISGHRSVSWYQQTPGQGLQFLFEYFSETQRNKGNFPGRFSGRQFSNSRSEMNVSTLELGDSALYLCASSLRTIMSGELFFGEGSRLTVL.

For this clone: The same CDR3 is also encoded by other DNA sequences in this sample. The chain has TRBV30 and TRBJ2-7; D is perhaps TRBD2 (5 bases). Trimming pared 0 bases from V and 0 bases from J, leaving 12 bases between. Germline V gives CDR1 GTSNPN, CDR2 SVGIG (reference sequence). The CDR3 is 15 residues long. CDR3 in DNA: TGTGCCTGGAGTGTACGGGGATCCAGCTCCTACGAGCAGTACTTC. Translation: CAWSVRGSSSYEQYF.

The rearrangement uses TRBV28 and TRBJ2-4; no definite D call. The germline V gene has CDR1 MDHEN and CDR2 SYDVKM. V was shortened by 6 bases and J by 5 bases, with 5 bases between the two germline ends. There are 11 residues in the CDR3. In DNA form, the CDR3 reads TGTGCCAGCAGACTTGAAAACATTCAGTACTTC. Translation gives CASRLENIQYF.

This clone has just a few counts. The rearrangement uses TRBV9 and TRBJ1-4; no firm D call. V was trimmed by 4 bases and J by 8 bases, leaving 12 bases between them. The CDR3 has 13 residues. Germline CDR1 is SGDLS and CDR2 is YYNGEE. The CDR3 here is CASSSQGEEKLFF. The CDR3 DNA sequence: TGTGCCAGCAGCTCCCAAGGCGAGGAAAAACTGTTTTTT.

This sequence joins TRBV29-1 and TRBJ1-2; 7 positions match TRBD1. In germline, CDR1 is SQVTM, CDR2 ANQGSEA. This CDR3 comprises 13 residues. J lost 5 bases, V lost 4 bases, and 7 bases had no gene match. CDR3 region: CSVGGGGGYGYTF. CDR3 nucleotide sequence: TGCAGCGTTGGTGGAGGGGGCGGGTATGGCTACACCTTC.